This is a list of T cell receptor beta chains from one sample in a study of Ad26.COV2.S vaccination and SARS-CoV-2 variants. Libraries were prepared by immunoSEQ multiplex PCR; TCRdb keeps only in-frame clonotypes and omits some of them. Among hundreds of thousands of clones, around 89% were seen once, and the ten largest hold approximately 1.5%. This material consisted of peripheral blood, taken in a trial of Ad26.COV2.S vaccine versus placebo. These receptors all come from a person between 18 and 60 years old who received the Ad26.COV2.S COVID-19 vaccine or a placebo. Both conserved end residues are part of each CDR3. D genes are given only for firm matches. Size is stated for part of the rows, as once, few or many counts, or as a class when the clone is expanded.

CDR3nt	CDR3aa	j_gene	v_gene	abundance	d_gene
TGTGCCAGTAGTATAGGCCCAGGTCGCATGAACACTGAAGCTTTCTTT	CASSIGPGRMNTEAFF	TRBJ1-1	TRBV19	.	.
TGTGCCAGCAGCCAAAACAAGGGGACCAAAAACATTCAGTACTTC	CASSQNKGTKNIQYF	TRBJ2-4	TRBV3-1/TRBV3-2	once	.
TGTGCCTGGAGTGTACTTGACAGCCGGAGATCACCCCTCCACTTT	CAWSVLDSRRSPLHF	TRBJ1-6	TRBV30	.	.
TGTGCCAGCAGTGAAGTTCCCTCCGGGACAGCCTTTGCAACTAATGAAAAACTGTTTTTT	CASSEVPSGTAFATNEKLFF	TRBJ1-4	TRBV6-1	.	TRBD1
TGTGCCAGTCAATCAGCTACCGGGGAGCTGTTTTTT	CASQSATGELFF	TRBJ2-2	TRBV6-5	.	.
TGTGCCACTCGGGGACTAGCGGGAGCCTACGAGCAGTACTTC	CATRGLAGAYEQYF	TRBJ2-7	TRBV2	once	TRBD2
TGCCAGAAACCTCTAGCCAAAAACATTCAGTACTTC	CQKPLAKNIQYF	TRBJ2-4	TRBV7-9	.	.
TGTGCCAGCAGCCTCCCGAGGGGCGGCAATCAGCCCCAGCATTTT	CASSLPRGGNQPQHF	TRBJ1-5	TRBV6-5	.	.
TGCGCCAGCAGTGCAGGGGGGACAGATACGCAGTATTTT	CASSAGGTDTQYF	TRBJ2-3	TRBV10-2	.	.
TGCGCCAGCAGTAATGGCGTGGGTAGCGGGAGCATATGGTCCTACAATGAGCAGTTCTTC	CASSNGVGSGSIWSYNEQFF	TRBJ2-1	TRBV10-1	.	TRBD2
TGTGCCAGCAGTCAGCGGGACACATACACCGGGGAGCTGTTTTTT	CASSQRDTYTGELFF	TRBJ2-2	TRBV7-6	.	.
TGTGCCAGCTCACTCGGACTAGCGGCCTACGAGCAGTACTTC	CASSLGLAAYEQYF	TRBJ2-7	TRBV18	.	TRBD2
TGTGCCAGCAGCGGGGGGACAGGGGGCACTGAAGCTTTCTTT	CASSGGTGGTEAFF	TRBJ1-1	TRBV3-1/TRBV3-2	few	TRBD1
TGTGCCAGCTCCCGGGACTATAAGTACGAGCAGTACTTC	CASSRDYKYEQYF	TRBJ2-7	TRBV6-5	.	TRBD2
TGTGCCAGCAGCCGCCACGAACAGGCCTCCTACAATGAGCAGTTCTTC	CASSRHEQASYNEQFF	TRBJ2-1	TRBV7-9	.	.
TGTGCCAGTAGGATTGGCCGGACCTCTGGAAACACCATATATTTT	CASRIGRTSGNTIYF	TRBJ1-3	TRBV19	.	.
TGTGCCAGCAGCCCCGGGGCGGGCTATGGCTACACCTTC	CASSPGAGYGYTF	TRBJ1-2	TRBV7-6	.	.
TGTGCCAGCAGCTTAGGAACAGCGAACACCGGGGAGCTGTTTTTT	CASSLGTANTGELFF	TRBJ2-2	TRBV7-7	.	.
TGTGCCAGCAGCCTTTCAACCAGGTCCGGCGGCTACACCTTC	CASSLSTRSGGYTF	TRBJ1-2	TRBV3-1/TRBV3-2	.	.
TGTGCCAGCAGCGTAGACCAGGGGGAGGTTGAGCAGTACTTC	CASSVDQGEVEQYF	TRBJ2-7	TRBV9	many	.
TGCGCCAGCAGTATAGGGGCGGTTGGAAACACCATATATTTT	CASSIGAVGNTIYF	TRBJ1-3	TRBV10-1	.	.
TGTGCCAGCAGCTTGGGACTAGCGGGAGCCGAGCAGTACTTC	CASSLGLAGAEQYF	TRBJ2-7	TRBV13	.	TRBD2
TGTGCCAGCAGAGACCGGGGGGCGTTGACTGAAGCTTTCTTT	CASRDRGALTEAFF	TRBJ1-1	TRBV6-5	.	.
TGCGCCAGCAGCCAAGATGGGGGGGGCAAAAACATTCAGTACTTC	CASSQDGGGKNIQYF	TRBJ2-4	TRBV4-3	.	TRBD2
TGTGCCAGCTCCCATTTCGACAGATCCTACGAGCAGTACTTC	CASSHFDRSYEQYF	TRBJ2-7	TRBV11-1	.	.
TGTGCCAGCAGCCGCCGGTTGGCCCAAGAGACCCAGTACTTC	CASSRRLAQETQYF	TRBJ2-5	TRBV2	.	.
TGTGCCACCAGGACCAGAAAACTGTTTTTT	CATRTRKLFF	TRBJ1-4	TRBV24-1	.	.
TGTGCCAGTAGTATGGATTTGAGTGGTGCTATGAACACTGAAGCTTTCTTT	CASSMDLSGAMNTEAFF	TRBJ1-1	TRBV19	.	.
TGTGCCAGCAGTGAACAACGGAGCTCCTACGAGCAGTACTTC	CASSEQRSSYEQYF	TRBJ2-7	TRBV2	.	.
TGTGCCAGCAGCCCTACGGTAACAGTGAACACTGAAGCTTTCTTT	CASSPTVTVNTEAFF	TRBJ1-1	TRBV7-2	.	.